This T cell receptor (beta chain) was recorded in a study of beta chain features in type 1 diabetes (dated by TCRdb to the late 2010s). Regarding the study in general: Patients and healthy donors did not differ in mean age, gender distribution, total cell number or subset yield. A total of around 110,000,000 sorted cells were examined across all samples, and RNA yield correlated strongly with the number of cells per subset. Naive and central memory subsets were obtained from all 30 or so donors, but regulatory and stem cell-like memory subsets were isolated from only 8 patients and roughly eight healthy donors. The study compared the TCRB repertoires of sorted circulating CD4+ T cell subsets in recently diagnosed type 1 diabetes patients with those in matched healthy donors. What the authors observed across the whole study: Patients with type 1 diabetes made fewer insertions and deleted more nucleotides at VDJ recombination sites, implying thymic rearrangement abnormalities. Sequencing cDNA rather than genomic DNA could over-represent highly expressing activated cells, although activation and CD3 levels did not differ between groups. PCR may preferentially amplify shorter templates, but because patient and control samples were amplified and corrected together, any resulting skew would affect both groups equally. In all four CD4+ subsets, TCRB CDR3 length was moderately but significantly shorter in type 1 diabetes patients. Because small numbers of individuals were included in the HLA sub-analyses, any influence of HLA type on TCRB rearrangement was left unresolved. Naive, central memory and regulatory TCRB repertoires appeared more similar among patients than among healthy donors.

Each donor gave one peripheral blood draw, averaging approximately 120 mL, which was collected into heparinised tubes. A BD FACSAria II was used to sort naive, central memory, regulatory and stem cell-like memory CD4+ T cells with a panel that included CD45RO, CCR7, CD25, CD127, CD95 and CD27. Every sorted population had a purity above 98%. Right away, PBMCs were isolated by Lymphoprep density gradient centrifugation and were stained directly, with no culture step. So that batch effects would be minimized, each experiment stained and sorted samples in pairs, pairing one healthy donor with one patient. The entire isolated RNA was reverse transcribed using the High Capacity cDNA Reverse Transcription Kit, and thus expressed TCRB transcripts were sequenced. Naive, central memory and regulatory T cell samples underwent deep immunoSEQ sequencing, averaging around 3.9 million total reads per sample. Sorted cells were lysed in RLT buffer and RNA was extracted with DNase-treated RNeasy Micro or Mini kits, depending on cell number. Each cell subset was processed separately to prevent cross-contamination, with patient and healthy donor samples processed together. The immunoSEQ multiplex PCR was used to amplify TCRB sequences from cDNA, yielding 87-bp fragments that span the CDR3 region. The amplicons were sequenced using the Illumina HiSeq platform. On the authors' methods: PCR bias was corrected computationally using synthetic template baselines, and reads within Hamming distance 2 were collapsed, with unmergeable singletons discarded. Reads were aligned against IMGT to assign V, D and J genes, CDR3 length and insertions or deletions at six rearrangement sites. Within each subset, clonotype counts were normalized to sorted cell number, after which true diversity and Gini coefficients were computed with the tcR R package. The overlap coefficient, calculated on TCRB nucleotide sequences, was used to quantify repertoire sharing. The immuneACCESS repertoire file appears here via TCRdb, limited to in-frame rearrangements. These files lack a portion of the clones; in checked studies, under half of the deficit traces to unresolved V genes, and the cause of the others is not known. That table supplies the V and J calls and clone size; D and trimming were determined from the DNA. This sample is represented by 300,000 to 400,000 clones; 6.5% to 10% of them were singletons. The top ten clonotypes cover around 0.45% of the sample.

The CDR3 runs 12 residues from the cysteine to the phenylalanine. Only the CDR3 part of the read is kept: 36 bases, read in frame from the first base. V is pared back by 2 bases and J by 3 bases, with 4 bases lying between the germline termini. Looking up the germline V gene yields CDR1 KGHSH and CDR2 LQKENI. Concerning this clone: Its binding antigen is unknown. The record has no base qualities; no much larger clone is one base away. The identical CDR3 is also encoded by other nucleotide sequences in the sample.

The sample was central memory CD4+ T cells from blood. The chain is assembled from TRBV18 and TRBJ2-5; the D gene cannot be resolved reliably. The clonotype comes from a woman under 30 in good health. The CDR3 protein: CASSPGEETQYF. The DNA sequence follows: TGTGCCAGCTCACCAGGAGAAGAGACCCAGTACTTC.